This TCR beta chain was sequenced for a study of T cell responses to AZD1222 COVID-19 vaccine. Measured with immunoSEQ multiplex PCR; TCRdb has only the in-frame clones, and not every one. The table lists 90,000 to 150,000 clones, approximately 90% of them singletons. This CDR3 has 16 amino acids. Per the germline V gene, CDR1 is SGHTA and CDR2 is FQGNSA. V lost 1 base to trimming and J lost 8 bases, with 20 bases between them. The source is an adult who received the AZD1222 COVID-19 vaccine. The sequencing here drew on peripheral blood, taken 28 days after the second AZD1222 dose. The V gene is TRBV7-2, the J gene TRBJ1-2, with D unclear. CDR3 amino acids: CASSLGPSTSQIGYTF. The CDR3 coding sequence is TGTGCCAGCAGCTTAGGCCCGAGTACTTCCCAGATAGGCTACACCTTC.